One T cell receptor (beta chain) is described in this entry. Its antigen is unknown. The library came from three nested PCR rounds adapted from ARM-PCR protocols. TCRdb re-called the multiplex PCR reads through MiXCR, storing one row per CDR3 protein. The repertoire holds about 100,000 distinct CDR3 sequences, approximately 65% seen once, with roughly 19% in the top ten. No cell sorting was done before RNA was extracted from the tissue. This non-tumor lung sample came from over 3 cm beyond the tumor edge. These data originate in a study of tumor and adjacent non-tumor tissue in lung cancer. Study-wide findings and caveats: Top 100 clones took a larger repertoire share in normal lung. Shorter survival was associated with higher TCR diversity in tumors.

The CDR3 is 17 residues long. CDR1 is DFQATT and CDR2 is SNEGSKA in the germline V gene (reference sequence). V was pared by 4 bases and J by 6 bases, with 17 bases of the junction left unmatched. The sequence was collected from a man aged 25 to 45 with non-small cell lung cancer. Material: distant non-tumor lung tissue. The V call is TRBV20-1, the J call TRBJ2-1; 8 nucleotides align to TRBD2. CDR3 DNA sequence: TGCAGTGCTATAGGAGCTTTTAAGCGGGAGAGGGGCAATGAGCAGTTCTTC. Its protein product is CSAIGAFKRERGNEQFF.